This entry lists 19 T cell receptor beta chains sequenced from one sample in a study of human CD8 memory T cell subsets. Making the TCR beta libraries relied on UMI-labeled 5' RACE. TCRdb reprocessed the 5' RACE reads, with one entry per CDR3 protein and no DNA. The listing contains about 10,000 distinct CDR3 sequences. CCR7+ PD-1+ TIGIT+ early memory CD8+ T cells with exhausted-like traits constituted the TPEX cells. Sequencing used CD8+ T cells from PBMCs. The receptors here all came from a human donor in good health.

The chain is built from TRBV7-9 and TRBJ2-1. The CDR3 spans 13 residues. Germline CDR1 is SEHNR and CDR2 is FQNEAQ (reference sequence). CDR3 protein: CASSLSGINEQFF.

This clonotype is medium-sized by frequency. This chain links TRBV11-3 with TRBJ1-1. The CDR3 has 14 amino acids. Per germline, CDR1 SGHNT and CDR2 YENEEA. This CDR3 reads CASSLVRKVAEAFF.

This chain links TRBV3-1 with TRBJ2-1; checking the TCRdb D call of TRBD2 is not possible without DNA. The germline V gene encodes CDR1 LGHDT and CDR2 YNNKEL (reference sequence). The CDR3 has 14 residues. The CDR3 protein is CASSRSGRADEQFF.

This rearrangement joins TRBV4-2 to TRBJ1-2. The CDR3 totals 12 residues. Germline-derived CDR1 and CDR2 are LGHNA and YNFKEQ. CDR3 sequence: CASSQAVRGYTF.

The J gene is TRBJ1-1, the V gene TRBV3-1. CDR1 is LGHDT and CDR2 is YNNKEL in the germline V gene (reference sequence). The CDR3 length is 14 residues. CDR3 sequence reads: CASSQGHLGTEAFF.

The rearrangement uses TRBV7-6 and TRBJ2-1; TCRdb's D call, TRBD2, is unchecked because there is no DNA. Germline-derived CDR1 and CDR2 are SGHVS and FNYEAQ. This CDR3 is 13 amino acids long. CDR3 protein: CASSSDFDNEQFF.

The chain recombines TRBV10-3 with TRBJ2-1; TCRdb gives TRBD1 as the D gene, but with no DNA this cannot be confirmed. Germline loops: CDR1 ENHRY, CDR2 SYGVKD. There are 14 residues in the CDR3. The CDR3 is CAISESGGPDEQFF.

This chain uses TRBV28 with TRBJ2-7; the TCRdb call, TRBD1, lacks DNA for checking. Germline loops: CDR1 MDHEN, CDR2 SYDVKM. The CDR3 loop spans 14 amino acids. CDR3 in amino acids: CASGTGTLVSEQYF.

This clonotype shows up as large by frequency. The chain's CDR3 is CASSPWTGPDTQYF. J is TRBJ2-3 and V is TRBV7-9; absent DNA, TCRdb's TRBD1 call cannot be checked. This CDR3 spans 14 amino acids. Germline V lookup: CDR1 SEHNR, CDR2 FQNEAQ (reference sequence).

This CDR3 reads CASSYQGQGRGEAFF. The genes are TRBV6-5 and TRBJ1-1; TCRdb lists TRBD1, though no DNA is available to test this call. From germline, CDR1 is MNHEY and CDR2 SVGAGI. There are 15 residues in the CDR3.

V usage is TRBV7-9 and J usage is TRBJ2-1; TCRdb picks TRBD1, but there is no DNA to check that call. Germline V gene sequence: CDR1 SEHNR, CDR2 FQNEAQ (reference sequence). This CDR3 is built from 14 residues. The CDR3 reads CASSSPGQGLRIFF. Filled out from reference TRBV7-9 and TRBJ2-1, the complete variable domain reads DTGVSQNPRHKITKRGQNVTFRCDPISEHNRLYWYRQTLGQGPEFLTYFQNEAQLEKSRLLSDRFSAERPKGSFSTLEIQRTEQGDSAMYLCASSSPGQGLRIFFGPGTRLTVL.

The V and J genes are TRBV6-2 or TRBV6-3 and TRBJ2-1; TCRdb returns TRBD2, unconfirmable since there is no DNA. CDR1 is MNHEY and CDR2 is SVGEGT in the germline V gene. CDR3 length equals 16 residues. The CDR3 spells CASSYSHSGTNNEQFF.

The rearrangement uses TRBV7-2 and TRBJ1-1; the D call from TCRdb, TRBD1, cannot be confirmed without DNA. The CDR3 extends over 15 amino acids. CDR1 and CDR2 (germline): SGHTA, FQGNSA. The CDR3 is CASSLYYRGNTEAFF. Combining the CDR3 with reference TRBV7-2 and TRBJ1-1 gives the whole variable domain GAGVSQSPSNKVTEKGKDVELRCDPISGHTALYWYRQSLGQGLEFLIYFQGNSAPDKSGLPSDRFSAERTGGSVSTLTIQRTQQEDSAVYLCASSLYYRGNTEAFFGQGTRLTVV.

The CDR3 loop reads CATSSGRQYYGYTF. The rearrangement uses TRBV15 and TRBJ1-2. Germline V lookup: CDR1 LNHNV, CDR2 YYDKDF (reference sequence). The CDR3 sequence is 14 residues long.

The rearrangement uses TRBV11-2 and TRBJ1-1. CDR1 is SGHAT and CDR2 is FQNNGV in the germline V gene. The CDR3 spans 13 residues. CDR3 protein: CASSLTSYTEAFF.

This chain uses TRBV28 with TRBJ2-1; TCRdb returns TRBD1, unconfirmable since there is no DNA. The germline CDR1 and CDR2 sequences are MDHEN and SYDVKM. The CDR3 is 15 amino acids. The CDR3 is CASSLSPAGGNEQFF.

The rearrangement joins TRBV5-4 to TRBJ1-1; absent DNA, TCRdb's TRBD1 call cannot be checked. CDR1 and CDR2 (germline): SGHNT, YYREEE (reference sequence). There are 13 residues in the CDR3. CDR3 in amino acids: CASQTGGNPEAFF.

V usage is TRBV14 and J usage is TRBJ2-1; TCRdb's D call of TRBD2 is untestable without DNA. Per germline, CDR1 SGHDN and CDR2 FVKESK. The CDR3 spans 15 residues. CDR3 loop: CASSHLAGGPHEQFF.

V usage is TRBV5-1 and J usage is TRBJ2-7; TCRdb outputs TRBD2, but without DNA this stays unchecked. This CDR3 is built from 16 residues. Germline lookup yields CDR1 SGHRS and CDR2 YFSETQ. This chain's CDR3 is CASSLEGQGLAGEWYF.